These 9 T cell receptor beta chains were all obtained from the same sample, sequenced in a study of shared clonotypes between healthy human individuals. Using immunoSEQ multiplex PCR, the repertoire was profiled, and TCRdb retains in-frame clones only, with some absent. This table has roughly 2.4 million clones, more than 90% appearing once. Sequencing was performed on naive CD4+ T cells sorted from blood. The subset here: CD45RA+ positively selected. The receptors were gathered from a man aged 18 to 35 in good health.

The chain carries TRBV5-1 and TRBJ2-5, with D hard to call. This CDR3 has 15 residues. Trimming left V 2 bases short and J 0 bases short, with 11 bases between. Looked up from germline, CDR1 is SGHRS and CDR2 is YFSETQ. The CDR3 loop reads CASSLVVDHQETQYF. DNA of the CDR3: TGCGCCAGCAGCTTAGTAGTGGACCACCAAGAGACCCAGTACTTC.

V gene TRBV10-3 combines with J gene TRBJ2-7; the match to TRBD1 covers 10 bases. Germline values: CDR1 ENHRY, CDR2 SYGVKD. Trimming took 4 bases from V and 6 from J; bases not matched to a gene: 3. This CDR3 region has 13 residues. The CDR3 region is CAISGWDRGEQYF. The CDR3 region has the DNA TGTGCCATCAGTGGATGGGACAGGGGCGAGCAGTACTTC.

This chain uses TRBV28 with TRBJ2-7; possibly TRBD1 or TRBD2 for D (6 bases each). The germline gives CDR1 MDHEN, CDR2 SYDVKM. The V and J ends lost 10 bases and 0 bases respectively, with 13 bases between them. The CDR3 runs 13 residues. CDR3 DNA: TGTGCCACCCTGGGGGGCTCCTCCTACGAGCAGTACTTC. It specifies CATLGGSSYEQYF.

The count of this clone is one. The rearrangement joins TRBV7-8 to TRBJ2-7, with TRBD1 as a possible D gene (5 bases). V lost 1 base and J 0 bases, leaving 13 bases between the germline ends. Germline V CDR1 and CDR2: SGHVS, FQNEAQ. The CDR3 runs to 16 residues. The CDR3, as DNA: TGTGCCAGCAGCTTAGATGGCACAGGCGTCTCCTACGAGCAGTACTTC. It codes for CASSLDGTGVSYEQYF. The complete variable domain, with remaining parts taken from reference TRBV7-8 and TRBJ2-7, reads GAGVSQSPRYKVAKRGQDVALRCDPISGHVSLFWYQQALGQGPEFLTYFQNEAQLDKSGLPSDRFFAERPEGSVSTLKIQRTQQEDSAVYLCASSLDGTGVSYEQYFGPGTRLTVT.

The V and J genes are TRBV28 and TRBJ2-7; TRBD1 aligns across 12 bases. The CDR3 spans 14 residues. Per germline, CDR1 MDHEN and CDR2 SYDVKM. After removal of 7 bases from V and 4 bases from J, the junction contained 5 bases not matched to a gene. CDR3 sequence reads: CASTGGQGAYEQYF. CDR3 coding DNA: TGTGCCAGCACGGGGGGACAGGGGGCTTACGAGCAGTACTTC.

V gene TRBV7-9 combines with J gene TRBJ2-5; a weak D match, TRBD1 (6 bases). CDR3 length equals 15 residues. V was cut by 2 bases and J by 6 bases, with 16 bases left in between. Germline CDR1 is SEHNR and CDR2 is FQNEAQ (reference sequence). CDR3 DNA: TGTGCCAGCAGCTTAATAGGACAGAATGTCAAGACCCAGTACTTC. It specifies CASSLIGQNVKTQYF.

The CDR3 sequence is CASSVKGLAGVDTQYF. CDR3 nucleotides: TGTGCCAGCAGCGTTAAGGGACTAGCGGGGGTAGATACGCAGTATTTT. The gene calls are TRBV9 and TRBJ2-3, with 14 bases matching TRBD2. The ends lost 2 bases at V and 5 bases at J; junction bases unmatched: 4. This CDR3 contains 16 residues. Germline CDR1 and CDR2: SGDLS and YYNGEE. Supplemented by reference TRBV9 and TRBJ2-3, the full variable domain reads DSGVTQTPKHLITATGQRVTLRCSPRSGDLSVYWYQQSLDQGLQFLIQYYNGEERAKGNILERFSAQQFPDLHSELNLSSLELGDSALYFCASSVKGLAGVDTQYFGPGTRLTVL.

The genes are TRBV25-1 and TRBJ2-1; the D gene is possibly TRBD2 (5 bases). Germline loops: CDR1 MGHDK, CDR2 SYGVNS. The CDR3 has 15 amino acids. Between the trimmed V and J ends, which lost 6 bases and 0 bases, there was a span of 12 bases. As DNA, the CDR3 is TGTGCCAGCAGGGCCCCGGGAAGCTCCTACAATGAGCAGTTCTTC. Translating it yields CASRAPGSSYNEQFF.

The V gene is TRBV10-3, the J gene TRBJ2-7, with 11 bases fitting TRBD2. The CDR3 is 16 residues long. CDR1 is ENHRY and CDR2 is SYGVKD in the germline V gene. The V segment lost 0 bases and the J segment 3 bases; nucleotides outside the gene matches: 4. This CDR3 is CAISESELAGDYEQYF. The CDR3 region has the DNA TGTGCCATCAGTGAGTCTGAACTAGCGGGGGACTACGAGCAGTACTTC.